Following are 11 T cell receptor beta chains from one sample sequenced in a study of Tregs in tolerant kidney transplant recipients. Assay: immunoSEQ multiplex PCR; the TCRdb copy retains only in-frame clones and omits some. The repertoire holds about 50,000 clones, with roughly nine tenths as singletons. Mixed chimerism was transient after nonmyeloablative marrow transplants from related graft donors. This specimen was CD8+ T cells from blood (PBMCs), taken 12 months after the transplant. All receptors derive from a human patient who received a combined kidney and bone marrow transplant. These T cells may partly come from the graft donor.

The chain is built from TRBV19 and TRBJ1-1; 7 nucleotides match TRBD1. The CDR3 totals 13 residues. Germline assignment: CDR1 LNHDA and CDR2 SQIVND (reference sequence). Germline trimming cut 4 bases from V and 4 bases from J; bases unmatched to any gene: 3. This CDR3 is CASSNQGGTEAFF. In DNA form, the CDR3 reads TGTGCCAGTAGTAACCAGGGGGGCACTGAAGCTTTCTTT.

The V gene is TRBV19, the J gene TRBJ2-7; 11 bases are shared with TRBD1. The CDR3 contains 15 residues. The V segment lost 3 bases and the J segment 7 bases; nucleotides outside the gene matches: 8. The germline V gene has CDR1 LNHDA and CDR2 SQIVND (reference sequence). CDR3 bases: TGTGCCAGTAGTATTTCCGGACAGGGGGCGCTTGAGCAGTACTTC. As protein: CASSISGQGALEQYF.

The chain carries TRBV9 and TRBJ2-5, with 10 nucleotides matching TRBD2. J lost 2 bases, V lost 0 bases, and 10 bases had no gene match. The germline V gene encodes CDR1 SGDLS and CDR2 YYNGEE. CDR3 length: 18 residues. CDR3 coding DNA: TGTGCCAGCAGCGTAGGGTTGTGGACTAGCGGCTCTCAAGAGACCCAGTACTTC. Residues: CASSVGLWTSGSQETQYF.

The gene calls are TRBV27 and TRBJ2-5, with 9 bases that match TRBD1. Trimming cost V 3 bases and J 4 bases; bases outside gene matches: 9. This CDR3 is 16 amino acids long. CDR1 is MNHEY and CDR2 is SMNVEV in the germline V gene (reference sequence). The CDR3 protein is CASSFTGGSLGETQYF. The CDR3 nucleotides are TGTGCCAGCAGTTTTACAGGGGGCTCCCTAGGAGAGACCCAGTACTTC.

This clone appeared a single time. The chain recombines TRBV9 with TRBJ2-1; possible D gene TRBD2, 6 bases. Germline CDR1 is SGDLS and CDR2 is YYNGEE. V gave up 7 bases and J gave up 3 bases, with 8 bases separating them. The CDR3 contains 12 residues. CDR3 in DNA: TGTGCCAGCGGGGGGAGCTACAATGAGCAGTTCTTC. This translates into CASGGSYNEQFF.

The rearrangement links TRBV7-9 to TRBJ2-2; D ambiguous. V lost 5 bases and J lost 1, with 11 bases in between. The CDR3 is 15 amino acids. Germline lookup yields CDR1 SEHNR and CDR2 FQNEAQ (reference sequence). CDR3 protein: CASSQGVMNTGELFF. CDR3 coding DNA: TGTGCCAGCAGCCAAGGAGTGATGAACACCGGGGAGCTGTTTTTT.

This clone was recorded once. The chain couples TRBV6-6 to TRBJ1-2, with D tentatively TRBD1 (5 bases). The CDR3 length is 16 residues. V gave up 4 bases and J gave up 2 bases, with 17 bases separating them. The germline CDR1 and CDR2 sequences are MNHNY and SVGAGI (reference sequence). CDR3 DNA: TGTGCCAGCAGTTCAAATCCGGGGGACCCAAACTATGGCTACACCTTC. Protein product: CASSSNPGDPNYGYTF.

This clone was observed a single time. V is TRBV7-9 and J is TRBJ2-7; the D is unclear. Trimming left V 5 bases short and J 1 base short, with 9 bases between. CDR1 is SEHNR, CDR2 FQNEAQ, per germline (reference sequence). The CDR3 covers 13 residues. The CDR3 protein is CASSPPGSYEQYF. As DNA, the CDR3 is TGTGCCAGCAGCCCACCAGGATCCTACGAGCAGTACTTC.

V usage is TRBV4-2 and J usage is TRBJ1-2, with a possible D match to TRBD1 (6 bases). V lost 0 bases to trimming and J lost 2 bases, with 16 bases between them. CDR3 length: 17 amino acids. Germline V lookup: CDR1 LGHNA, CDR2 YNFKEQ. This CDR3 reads CASSQDRVTGENYGYTF. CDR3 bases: TGTGCCAGCAGCCAAGATCGGGTGACAGGAGAAAACTATGGCTACACCTTC.

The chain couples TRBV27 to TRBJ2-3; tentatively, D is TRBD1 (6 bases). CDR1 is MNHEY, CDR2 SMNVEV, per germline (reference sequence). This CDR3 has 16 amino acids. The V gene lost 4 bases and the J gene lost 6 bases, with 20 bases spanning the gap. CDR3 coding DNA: TGTGCCAGCAGTTGGGATTCGGTGGCGAGGGGGGATACGCAGTATTTT. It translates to CASSWDSVARGDTQYF.

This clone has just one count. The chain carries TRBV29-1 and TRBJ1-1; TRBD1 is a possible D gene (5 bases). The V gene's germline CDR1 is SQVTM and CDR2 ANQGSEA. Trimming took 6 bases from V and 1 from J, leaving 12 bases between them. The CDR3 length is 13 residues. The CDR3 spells CSVMGDSNTEAFF. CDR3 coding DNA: TGCAGCGTCATGGGGGACTCGAACACTGAAGCTTTCTTT.